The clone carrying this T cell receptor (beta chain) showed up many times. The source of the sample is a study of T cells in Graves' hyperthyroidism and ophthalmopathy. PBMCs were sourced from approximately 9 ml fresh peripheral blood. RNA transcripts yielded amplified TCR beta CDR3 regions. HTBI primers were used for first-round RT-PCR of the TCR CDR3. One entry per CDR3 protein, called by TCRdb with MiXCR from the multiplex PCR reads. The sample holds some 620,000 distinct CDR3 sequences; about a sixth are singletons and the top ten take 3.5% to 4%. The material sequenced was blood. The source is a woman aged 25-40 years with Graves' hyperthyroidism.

The CDR3 DNA follows: TGTGCCAGCAGTGAAAAAGGGGTCGGGAAGTATCAGCCCCAGCATTTT. It codes for CASSEKGVGKYQPQHF. This sequence joins TRBV6-1 and TRBJ1-5; TRBD1 might be the D (5 bases). The germline V gene encodes CDR1 MNHNS and CDR2 SASEGT. The CDR3 runs to 16 residues. V dropped 2 bases and J dropped 5 bases, with 16 bases sitting between them.